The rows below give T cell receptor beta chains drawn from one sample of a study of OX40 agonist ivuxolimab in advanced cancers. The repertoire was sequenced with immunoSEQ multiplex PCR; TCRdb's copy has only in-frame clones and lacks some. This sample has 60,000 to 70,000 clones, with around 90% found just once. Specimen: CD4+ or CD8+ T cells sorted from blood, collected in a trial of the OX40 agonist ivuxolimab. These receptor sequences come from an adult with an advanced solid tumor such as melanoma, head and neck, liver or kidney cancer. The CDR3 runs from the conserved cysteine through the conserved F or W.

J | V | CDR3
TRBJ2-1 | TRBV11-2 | CASSLNRAYNEQFF
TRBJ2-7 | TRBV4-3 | CASSQVGGKGYEQYF
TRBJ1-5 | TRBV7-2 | CASSFSRGPGNSNQPQHF
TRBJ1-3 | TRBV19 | CASSIGRTSSGNTIYF
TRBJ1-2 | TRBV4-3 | CASSRPGQGVYTF
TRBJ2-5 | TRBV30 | CAWSSGLQETQYF
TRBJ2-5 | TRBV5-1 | CASRVGNRETQYF
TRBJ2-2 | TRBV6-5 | CASSYFGTRAGELFF
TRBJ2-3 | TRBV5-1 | CASSLGVRTDTQYF
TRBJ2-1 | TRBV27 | CASSLVSLSSYNEQFF
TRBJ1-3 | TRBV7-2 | CASSFDRPRSGNTIYF
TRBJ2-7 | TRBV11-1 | CASSLRQGLSYEQYF
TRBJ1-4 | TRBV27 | CASSLYGPNKVATNEKLFF
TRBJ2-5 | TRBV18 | CASSPGMLQETQYF
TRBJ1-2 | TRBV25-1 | CASSEYLGSLGGYTF
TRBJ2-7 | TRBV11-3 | CASSFSSSSEQYF
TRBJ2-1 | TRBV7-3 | CASSLLDSNFNEQFF
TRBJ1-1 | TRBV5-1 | CASSLARRQRGEAFF
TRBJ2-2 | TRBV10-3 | CAISEGGRADTGELFF
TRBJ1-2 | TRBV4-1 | CASSRQGYNYGYTF
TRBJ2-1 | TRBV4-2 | CASSQDVGEGGNEQFF
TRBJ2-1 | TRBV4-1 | CASSQGPAGLRGGRSSYNEQFF
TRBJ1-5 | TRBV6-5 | CASSNRRGNQPQHF
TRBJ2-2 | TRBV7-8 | CASSARLDTGELFF
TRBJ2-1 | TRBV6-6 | CASSYPEGLYNEQFF
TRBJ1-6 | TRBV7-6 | CASSLGGTNSPLHF
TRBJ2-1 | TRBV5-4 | CASSFGSSRRDEQFF
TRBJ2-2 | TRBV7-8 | CASSLAGRYTGELFF
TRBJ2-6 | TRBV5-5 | CASSLGQAISGANVLTF
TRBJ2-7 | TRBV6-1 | CASSEAPQGVVTYEQYF
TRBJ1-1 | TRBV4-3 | CASRTDWNTEAFF
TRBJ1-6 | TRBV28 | CATLSATAGRNSPLHF